The 16 T cell receptor beta chains reported below all come from one sample, sequenced in a study of cytomegalovirus exposure and HLA in healthy donors. Amplification used 60 Vbeta primers and 13 Jbeta primers. Only in-frame clones appear in the TCRdb table, and some are missing; sequencing was by immunoSEQ multiplex PCR. Here the sample spans about 140,000 clones, more than 55% being singletons. The sequenced sample consisted of PBMCs. Receptor source: a woman aged 55 to 70 in good health and CMV-seronegative.

This clone was seen a few times. The DNA for the CDR3 is TGTGCCAGCAGCTTAGCAGGGGCTAACTATGGCTACACCTTC. This translates into CASSLAGANYGYTF. The chain recombines TRBV7-8 with TRBJ1-2, with D possibly being TRBD1 (5 bases). The V gene's germline CDR1 is SGHVS and CDR2 FQNEAQ. The CDR3 loop spans 14 amino acids. V dropped 0 bases and J dropped 0 bases, with 5 bases sitting between them.

There are a few counts of this clone. At the DNA level, this CDR3 is encoded by other sequences in the same sample as well. V and J are TRBV5-6 and TRBJ2-3, with 11 bases aligning to TRBD1. The CDR3 sequence is 14 residues long. The V gene end was trimmed by 3 bases and the J gene end by 4 bases; junction bases not matched to a gene: 1. Looked up from germline, CDR1 is SGHDT and CDR2 is YYEEEE. CDR3 sequence: CASSWGQGADTQYF. The CDR3, as DNA: TGTGCCAGCAGCTGGGGACAGGGGGCAGATACGCAGTATTTT.

J is TRBJ2-6 and V is TRBV9, with 8 bases lining up with TRBD1. CDR3 length equals 17 residues. Germline CDR1 SGDLS, CDR2 YYNGEE. The ends lost 3 bases at V and 3 bases at J; junction bases unmatched: 8. CDR3 loop: CASSAPGQAFGANVLTF. For the CDR3, the DNA is TGTGCCAGCAGCGCGCCGGGACAGGCGTTTGGGGCCAACGTCCTGACTTTC.

The chain is built from TRBV6-5 and TRBJ2-5; TRBD1 aligns across 9 bases. The J call may be faulty, since TRBJ2-7 better matches the DNA end. Germline assignment: CDR1 MNHEY and CDR2 SVGAGI. The CDR3 contains 13 residues. The CDR3, as DNA: TGTGCCAGCACAGGACAGGGGTTCCACGAGCAGTACTTC. It codes for CASTGQGFHEQYF.

V and J are TRBV4-3 and TRBJ1-3; TRBD1 matches 10 bases. In germline, CDR1 is LGHNA, CDR2 YSLEER. This CDR3 has 15 amino acids. The V segment lost 2 bases and the J segment 7 bases; nucleotides outside the gene matches: 5. The CDR3 reads CASSQSGGQGNTIYF. CDR3 DNA: TGCGCCAGCAGCCAATCCGGGGGACAGGGGAACACCATATATTTT.

The rearrangement links TRBV21-1 to TRBJ2-7; TRBD2, the table's D call, was not compared with the DNA. TRBV21-1 is assigned pseudogene status. This CDR3 has 16 amino acids. CDR3 loop: CASSKAGLAEGYEQYF. DNA of the CDR3: TGTGCCAGCAGCAAAGCGGGCCTAGCTGAGGGCTACGAGCAGTACTTC.

As for this clone: At one end the junction does not follow the germline gene, possibly because of a read error. This chain connects TRBV7-9 to TRBJ1-4, with 7 bases lining up with TRBD1. The CDR3 runs 14 residues. Germline CDR1 reads SEHNR; CDR2 reads FQNEAQ (reference sequence). The CDR3 region has the DNA TGTTCCAGCAGCGTGGGACAGATTAATGAAAAACTGTTTTTT. Translating it yields CSSSVGQINEKLFF.

In this sample, this clone turned up a few times. This sequence joins TRBV6-5 and TRBJ1-1; 8 nucleotides align to TRBD1. CDR3 size: 15 residues. CDR1 is MNHEY, CDR2 SVGAGI, per germline. Trimming removed 6 bases from V and 2 bases from J; junction bases left unmatched: 8. The CDR3 is CASRIRQGRNTEAFF. The CDR3 nucleotides read TGTGCCAGCAGGATACGACAGGGGCGCAACACTGAAGCTTTCTTT.

V gene TRBV7-8 combines with J gene TRBJ2-3, with 8 bases that match TRBD1. The CDR3 runs to 15 residues. V was clipped by 0 bases and J by 2 bases; unmatched bases: 1. CDR1 is SGHVS and CDR2 is FQNEAQ in the germline V gene. The CDR3, as DNA: TGTGCCAGCAGCTTAGCCCAGGGGGCCACAGATACGCAGTATTTT. This encodes CASSLAQGATDTQYF.

CDR3 amino acids: CSAAELADSYEQYF. CDR3 DNA: TGCAGCGCCGCGGAGCTAGCGGATTCCTACGAGCAGTACTTC. This chain links TRBV29-1 with TRBJ2-7; 7 bases match TRBD2. Germline CDR1 SQVTM, CDR2 ANQGSEA. This CDR3 is built from 14 residues. Trimming cost V 7 bases and J 1 base; bases outside gene matches: 10.

This clone was seen only a few times. The V call is TRBV5-1, the J call TRBJ2-7; a possible D gene is TRBD2 (6 bases). CDR1 is SGHRS and CDR2 is YFSETQ in the germline V gene. Trimming removed 0 bases at V and 4 bases at J, with 11 bases between. This CDR3 contains 14 residues. The CDR3 spells CASSLGGTQYEQYF. DNA of the CDR3: TGCGCCAGCAGCTTGGGGGGGACTCAGTACGAGCAGTACTTC.

The rearrangement links TRBV7-2 to TRBJ2-1; 8 positions agree with TRBD2. V shed 7 bases and J 5 bases; nucleotides not matched to a gene: 16. The CDR3 runs 17 residues. Per germline, CDR1 SGHTA and CDR2 FQGNSA. CDR3 sequence: CASTLLAGRGAHNEQFF. The CDR3, as DNA: TGTGCCAGCACCCTATTAGCAGGGCGGGGGGCCCACAATGAGCAGTTCTTC. The complete variable domain, with remaining parts taken from reference TRBV7-2 and TRBJ2-1, reads GAGVSQSPSNKVTEKGKDVELRCDPISGHTALYWYRQSLGQGLEFLIYFQGNSAPDKSGLPSDRFSAERTGGSVSTLTIQRTQQEDSAVYLCASTLLAGRGAHNEQFFGPGTRLTVL.

The chain combines TRBV4-1 with TRBJ2-1; D not certain. V was clipped by 4 bases and J by 5 bases, with 18 bases between them. The CDR3 consists of 16 residues. Looked up from germline, CDR1 is MGHRA and CDR2 is YSYEKL. CDR3 residues: CASSPGFSLVHNEQFF. CDR3 nucleotide sequence: TGCGCCAGCAGCCCCGGTTTTAGCCTCGTCCACAATGAGCAGTTCTTC.

This CDR3 reads CASSSGLGQETQYF. As DNA, the CDR3 is TGCGCCAGCAGCTCCGGACTAGGACAAGAGACCCAGTACTTC. This rearrangement joins TRBV5-1 to TRBJ2-5, with 7 bases that match TRBD2. The junction had 4 bases not matched to a gene; V was cut back by 3 bases and J by 2 bases. There are 14 residues in the CDR3. Germline CDR1 reads SGHRS; CDR2 reads YFSETQ.

CDR3 DNA sequence: TGTGCCAGCAGCTTAGGTGACAGCCTCTACGAGCAGTACTTC. It codes for CASSLGDSLYEQYF. The genes are TRBV7-8 and TRBJ2-7, with D possibly TRBD1 on 5 matching bases. Germline CDR1 is SGHVS and CDR2 is FQNEAQ. This CDR3 has 14 residues. The V gene lost 1 base and the J gene lost 3 bases, with 10 bases spanning the gap.

The V and J genes are TRBV5-6 and TRBJ2-7; the D is unclear. Deletions cut 0 bases from V and 4 bases from J, with 11 bases between. This CDR3 has 14 residues. Germline V lookup: CDR1 SGHDT, CDR2 YYEEEE. The CDR3 region has the DNA TGTGCCAGCAGCTTGGGCCCCACAGTTTACGAGCAGTACTTC. Translated: CASSLGPTVYEQYF. Full variable domain (rest looked up from reference TRBV5-6 and TRBJ2-7): DAGVTQSPTHLIKTRGQQVTLRCSPKSGHDTVSWYQQALGQGPQFIFQYYEEEERQRGNFPDRFSGHQFPNYSSELNVNALLLGDSALYLCASSLGPTVYEQYFGPGTRLTVT.